This TCR beta chain was captured by sequencing in a study of blood T cell repertoires in COVID-19 (dated by TCRdb to about 2020). The study in broad terms: Collaborator samples came from the United States, Italy and Spain and covered acute and convalescent phases of COVID-19. The material from the prospective study consisted of cDNA or gDNA derived from T cells, B-cell-depleted T cells, or PBMCs. Subjects who had been exposed to COVID-19, were actively infected with it, or had recovered from it provided the deeply sampled blood TCRbeta repertoires that made up the dataset. The repertoires were made available in a free public database intended to serve as a resource for research on the immune response to SARS-CoV-2. Samples came from the ongoing ImmuneRACE study (first 160 participants) plus 1,254 subjects from 6 global collaborators. Sample metadata almost always included a de-identified subject ID, COVID-19 status, age in years and sex. Where available, HLA class I and class II types were taken from metadata supplied by the sample provider and were not determined by assay-based typing. The investigation overall reported the following: How much clinical and demographic metadata was included differed by source and by participant, and the metadata was provided uncurated.

TCRbeta CDR3 regions were amplified from genomic DNA using the immunoSEQ Assay, a bias-controlled multiplex PCR. In the paper's pipeline: The number of nucleated cells in each sample was estimated by amplification of reference gene primers within the assay. To quantify the absolute abundance of each unique TCRbeta CDR3 rearrangement, sequence reads were collapsed and filtered. Productive Simpson clonality was computed per sample as the square root of Simpson's diversity index over productive rearrangements. TCRdb holds this immuneACCESS table with in-frame rearrangements only. Some clones are missing; in checked studies, unresolved V genes explain under half, and the rest has no known cause. The V and J calls and clone size were taken over from that table, and D and trimming were inferred from the DNA. A total of 120,000 or so clones appear in this sample, about 89% of them only once. In total, the top ten clones hold more than 3.5% of the sample.

With regard to this clone: This clone's antigen is unknown. No qualities accompany the bases; no much larger clone lies one base away.

The CDR1 and CDR2 encoded by the germline V gene are KGHSH and LQKENI. From the cysteine up to the phenylalanine, the CDR3 has a length of 15 residues. Kept here is only the CDR3 DNA, which spans 45 bases and is read in frame from base 1. At the junction V is shortened by 5 bases and J by 2 bases; bases outside the gene matches: 6. Each collaborating institution followed its own protocols to collect whole blood in K2EDTA tubes. For TCRbeta analysis, collaborators shipped samples as frozen whole blood, isolated PBMCs, or DNA extracted from either of those sample types. The V gene is TRBV18 and the J gene is TRBJ2-5, with 9 bases matching TRBD2. The source of this sequence is a woman aged 55-70 years with acute or convalescent COVID-19. The sample comprised peripheral blood. The CDR3 region reads CASSSLAGAQETQYF. The nucleotide sequence reads TGTGCCAGCTCAAGCTTAGCGGGGGCTCAAGAGACCCAGTACTTC. Reference TRBV18 and TRBJ2-5 proteins supply the regions before and after the CDR3; the full variable domain is: NAGVMQNPRHLVRRRGQEARLRCSPMKGHSHVYWYRQLPEEGLKFMVYLQKENIIDESGMPKERFSAEFPKEGPSILRIQQVVRGDSAAYFCASSSLAGAQETQYFGPGTRLLVL.